This T cell receptor beta chain derives from a study of T cells in Graves' hyperthyroidism and ophthalmopathy. With duration under 3 months, ophthalmopathy was active: Clinical Activity Score at least 3, NOSPECS at least 4. Exclusion followed for patients with uncontrolled infection, other autoimmune disease, pregnancy or lactation. A few counts support this clonotype. Researchers amplified the TCR beta CDR3 regions from RNA transcripts. The primer set for the first-round RT-PCR of the TCR CDR3 was HTBI. TCRdb analysed the multiplex PCR reads with MiXCR anew, one entry per CDR3 protein. In the table there are over 250,000 distinct CDR3 sequences, around 15% of which are singletons. The TCR comes from a woman aged 40-49 years with Graves' ophthalmopathy. The sample consisted of blood.

The CDR3: CASRQSTLTDTQYF. CDR3 coding DNA: TGTGCCAGCAGACAGAGTACCCTCACAGATACGCAGTATTTT. The chain links TRBV27 to TRBJ2-3, with no clear D. CDR3 length: 14 amino acids. The germline gives CDR1 MNHEY, CDR2 SMNVEV (reference sequence). V lost 6 bases and J 2 bases, leaving 12 bases between the germline ends.